One sample yielded the 31 T cell receptor beta chains listed below, sequenced in a study of T cell repertoires in cytomegalovirus infection. No cognate antigen is known for these TCRs. In TCRdb, the reads were re-called with MiXCR into one record per CDR3 protein. The profile shows about 920,000 distinct CDR3 sequences, around 32% of them singletons. Here the sequenced sample was cultured CD8+ T cells from PBMCs, taken from culture after CMV antigen stimulation. The source is a human donor in good health (CMV status not recorded). Some clones in this sample may be carry-over from other donors' samples.

This clonotype turned up a few times. CDR3 nucleotides: TGTGCCAGCAGCCTAGGACGGCCTATGAACGAGCAGTACTTC. The encoded protein is CASSLGRPMNEQYF. The chain has TRBV5-6 and TRBJ2-7; D gene unclear. V shed 4 bases and J shed 5 bases, with 16 bases lying between them. Germline assignment: CDR1 SGHDT and CDR2 YYEEEE. The CDR3 runs to 14 residues. The full variable domain, completed using reference TRBV5-6 and TRBJ2-7, is DAGVTQSPTHLIKTRGQQVTLRCSPKSGHDTVSWYQQALGQGPQFIFQYYEEEERQRGNFPDRFSGHQFPNYSSELNVNALLLGDSALYLCASSLGRPMNEQYFGPGTRLTVT.

The J gene is TRBJ1-1, the V gene TRBV7-9; 8 positions agree with TRBD1. The CDR3 loop spans 17 amino acids. Germline-derived CDR1 and CDR2 are SEHNR and FQNEAQ (reference sequence). After removal of 5 bases from V and 1 base from J, the junction contained 12 bases not matched to a gene. The DNA for the CDR3 is TGTGCCAGCAGCCACCCTCAGACAGGGGCGAAGAACACTGAAGCTTTCTTT. Its protein is CASSHPQTGAKNTEAFF.

The chain employs TRBV9 and TRBJ1-2; 7 nucleotides agree with TRBD1. CDR1 SGDLS and CDR2 YYNGEE come from the germline V gene. The CDR3 length is 15 residues. The trim removed 0 bases at V and 4 bases at J, leaving 6 bases unmatched. As DNA, the CDR3 is TGTGCCAGCAGCGTAGGACAGGGTGAGGGCTATGGCTACACCTTC. Translation: CASSVGQGEGYGYTF.

The chain links TRBV20-1 to TRBJ1-6, with 9 bases identical to TRBD1. Germline CDR1 reads DFQATT; CDR2 reads SNEGSKA (reference sequence). After removal of 5 bases from V and 11 bases from J, the junction contained 13 bases not matched to a gene. This CDR3 spans 15 amino acids. DNA of the CDR3: TGCAGTGCTTCCCCGATGGGACAGGGTGATCCACCCCTCCACTTT. Its protein is CSASPMGQGDPPLHF.

The chain links TRBV27 to TRBJ2-2; D possibly corresponds to TRBD1 (5 bases). Trimming stripped 11 bases from V and 1 base from J, with 14 bases between. CDR1 and CDR2 from the germline V gene are MNHEY and SMNVEV (reference sequence). The CDR3 length is 14 residues. The CDR3 coding sequence is TGTGCCGCCAGGGTAGGCGTGAACACCGGGGAGCTGTTTTTT. Protein: CAARVGVNTGELFF.

Note on this clonotype: Relative to the germline gene, one junction end is altered; a read error may explain this. The rearrangement uses TRBV7-6 and TRBJ2-5; 7 positions match TRBD2. This CDR3 spans 14 amino acids. CDR1 and CDR2 (germline): SGHVS, FNYEAQ. CDR3 in DNA: TGTACCAGCAGCTCGACAGCGGGATGGGAGACCCAGTACTTC. Its translation is CTSSSTAGWETQYF. The full variable domain, with the rest looked up from reference TRBV7-6 and TRBJ2-5, is GAGVSQSPRYKVTKRGQDVALRCDPISGHVSLYWYRQALGQGPEFLTYFNYEAQQDKSGLPNDRFSAERPEGSISTLTIQRTEQRDSAMYRCTSSSTAGWETQYFGPGTRLLVL.

A few counts support this clonotype. J is TRBJ1-3 and V is TRBV4-2, with 7 bases identical to TRBD1. The V segment lost 1 base and the J segment 4 bases; nucleotides outside the gene matches: 13. This CDR3 comprises 18 residues. The germline V gene encodes CDR1 LGHNA and CDR2 YNFKEQ. This CDR3 reads CASSQVIPDRARGNTIYF. CDR3 sequence (DNA): TGTGCCAGCAGCCAAGTTATACCCGACAGGGCGAGGGGAAACACCATATATTTT.

Written as DNA, the CDR3 is TGCAGTGCTAGTCCCGGGACCGAAGACTCCTACGAGCAGTACTTC. Protein product: CSASPGTEDSYEQYF. The V gene is TRBV20-1, the J gene TRBJ2-7; D could derive from TRBD1 or TRBD2 (5 bases each). Germline CDR1 reads DFQATT; CDR2 reads SNEGSKA (reference sequence). Trimming took 3 bases from V and 0 from J, leaving 15 bases between them. This CDR3 spans 15 amino acids.

This chain joins TRBV6-1 and TRBJ1-1, with a weak D call TRBD1 (6 bases). The CDR3 contains 17 residues. V lost 7 bases and J lost 0, with 21 bases in between. Germline V gives CDR1 MNHNS, CDR2 SASEGT. The CDR3 loop is CASTEPGGGTVNTEAFF. In DNA, the CDR3 is TGTGCCAGCACCGAACCAGGAGGGGGGACGGTGAACACTGAAGCTTTCTTT.

V and J are TRBV10-3 and TRBJ1-1; a possible D gene is TRBD1 (6 bases). V gave up 4 bases and J gave up 2 bases, with 11 bases separating them. Germline assignment: CDR1 ENHRY and CDR2 SYGVKD. This CDR3 spans 14 amino acids. The CDR3 region has the DNA TGTGCCATCAGTGCCGGGGGGCGAAACACTGAAGCTTTCTTT. This codes for CAISAGGRNTEAFF.

This clonotype was seen a few times. This chain links TRBV7-6 with TRBJ2-3; D is perhaps TRBD1 or TRBD2 (5 bases each). Germline-derived CDR1 and CDR2 are SGHVS and FNYEAQ. V dropped 4 bases and J dropped 0 bases, with 26 bases sitting between them. The CDR3 covers 20 residues. The CDR3: CASSSRDPVPLSDSTDTQYF. For the CDR3, the DNA is TGTGCCAGCAGCTCCCGGGACCCAGTCCCCCTTAGCGATAGCACAGATACGCAGTATTTT. The full variable domain, completed using reference TRBV7-6 and TRBJ2-3, is GAGVSQSPRYKVTKRGQDVALRCDPISGHVSLYWYRQALGQGPEFLTYFNYEAQQDKSGLPNDRFSAERPEGSISTLTIQRTEQRDSAMYRCASSSRDPVPLSDSTDTQYFGPGTRLTVL.

This clonotype was observed many times. This chain connects TRBV7-9 to TRBJ2-5; D may be TRBD2 (5 bases). The CDR3 sequence is 14 residues long. Trimming took 5 bases from V and 5 from J, leaving 15 bases between them. Germline CDR1 and CDR2: SEHNR and FQNEAQ (reference sequence). The CDR3 spells CASSKDGDPETQYF. The CDR3 bases are TGTGCCAGCAGCAAGGACGGGGATCCGGAGACCCAGTACTTC.

The V and J genes are TRBV6-5 and TRBJ2-2; the match to TRBD1 covers 11 bases. Unmatched junction bases numbered 10, after V lost 3 bases and J lost 4 bases. The CDR3 is made up of 18 amino acids. CDR1 is MNHEY and CDR2 is SVGAGI in the germline V gene. For the CDR3, the DNA is TGTGCCAGCAGTTATAGGGGGTGGACAGGGGGCCCCACCGGGGAGCTGTTTTTT. This sequence encodes CASSYRGWTGGPTGELFF.

This clonotype has just one count. J is TRBJ1-3 and V is TRBV25-1; D may be TRBD1 (5 bases). Per germline, CDR1 MGHDK and CDR2 SYGVNS. The CDR3 sequence is 17 residues long. V lost 10 bases and J 8 bases, leaving 30 bases between the germline ends. CDR3 bases: TGTGCCACCATTGCCCCCGGTGCAGGGCCTACCTTTGACACCATATATTTT. This sequence encodes CATIAPGAGPTFDTIYF.

The CDR3 bases are TGTGCCAGCAGTAGACAGGTTTTAACTCAGCCCCAGCATTTT. It encodes CASSRQVLTQPQHF. The rearrangement uses TRBV28 and TRBJ1-5, with D maybe TRBD1 (6 bases). Trimming took off 5 bases at V and 6 bases at J, with 14 bases between the two ends. CDR3 size: 14 residues. Germline CDR1 is MDHEN and CDR2 is SYDVKM.

Concerning this clonotype: A clone one base away is much larger, so this may be a read error. V gene TRBV7-9 combines with J gene TRBJ2-7; possible D gene TRBD2, 6 bases. Germline V gene sequence: CDR1 SEHNR, CDR2 FQNEAQ (reference sequence). CDR3 size: 13 residues. The CDR3 region has the DNA TGTGCCGGCAGCTTAGGAGGGACTTACGAGCAGTACGTC. This sequence encodes CAGSLGGTYEQYV.

The rearrangement links TRBV7-6 to TRBJ2-2; maybe TRBD1 (6 bases). The CDR3 spans 15 residues. Trimming shortened V by 1 base and J by 3 bases, and 9 bases separated the two germline ends. Germline V gives CDR1 SGHVS, CDR2 FNYEAQ. CDR3 in DNA: TGTGCCAGCAGCTTAGACAGGGCAGACACCGGGGAGCTGTTTTTT. The encoded protein is CASSLDRADTGELFF.

CDR3 nucleotide sequence: TGCAGCGTTGAAGGAGGCAGGGAGGACACCATATATTTT. This encodes CSVEGGREDTIYF. This rearrangement joins TRBV29-1 to TRBJ1-3; D perhaps matches TRBD1 (5 bases). Germline-derived CDR1 and CDR2 are SQVTM and ANQGSEA. The CDR3 sequence is 13 residues long. The V gene lost 1 base and the J gene lost 8 bases, with 12 bases spanning the gap.

This clonotype was found a few times. The V and J genes are TRBV6-6 and TRBJ1-3; D is unclear. V dropped 7 bases and J dropped 0 bases, with 13 bases sitting between them. CDR1 and CDR2 from the germline V gene are MNHNY and SVGAGI (reference sequence). CDR3 length equals 15 residues. CDR3 region: CASNSPLPSGNTIYF. The DNA for the CDR3 is TGTGCCAGCAACTCGCCCTTACCCTCTGGAAACACCATATATTTT.

The chain combines TRBV7-6 with TRBJ2-1; 10 bases match TRBD2. CDR1 is SGHVS and CDR2 is FNYEAQ in the germline V gene. The junction had 15 bases not matched to a gene; V was cut back by 4 bases and J by 9 bases. CDR3 length equals 17 residues. CDR3 residues: CASSSPSGTSDIGEQFF. CDR3 DNA sequence: TGTGCCAGCAGCTCGCCCTCCGGGACTAGCGACATCGGTGAGCAGTTCTTC.

This clonotype was found a few times. The chain links TRBV4-1 to TRBJ2-7, with D tentatively TRBD1 (5 bases). The CDR3 sequence is 12 residues long. V lost 5 bases and J 6 bases, leaving 11 bases between the germline ends. CDR1 is MGHRA, CDR2 YSYEKL, per germline. Here the CDR3 DNA reads TGCGCCAGCAGCGGGGCTCCCTTCGAGCAGTACTTC. Its protein is CASSGAPFEQYF.

A few counts support this clonotype. This chain connects TRBV20-1 to TRBJ1-6; D uncertain. The CDR3 is 14 amino acids. V lost 0 bases to trimming and J lost 10 bases, with 13 bases between them. Germline V gene lookup returns CDR1 DFQATT and CDR2 SNEGSKA (reference sequence). The CDR3 spells CSARDSRPYSPLHF. The CDR3, as DNA: TGCAGTGCTAGAGATTCTCGGCCTTACTCACCCCTCCACTTT.

J is TRBJ1-2 and V is TRBV7-9; a weak D match, TRBD1 (5 bases). The V end lost 4 bases, the J end lost 4 bases, and 19 bases lay between the germline ends. This CDR3 region has 16 residues. CDR1 and CDR2 (germline): SEHNR, FQNEAQ (reference sequence). CDR3 bases: TGTGCCAGCAGCTCGGACCCGGGACCGACTCTCTATGGCTACACCTTC. It codes for CASSSDPGPTLYGYTF. The full variable domain, its missing parts supplied by reference TRBV7-9 and TRBJ1-2, is DTGVSQNPRHKITKRGQNVTFRCDPISEHNRLYWYRQTLGQGPEFLTYFQNEAQLEKSRLLSDRFSAERPKGSFSTLEIQRTEQGDSAMYLCASSSDPGPTLYGYTFGSGTRLTVV.

The rearrangement joins TRBV27 to TRBJ2-3, with 7 bases fitting TRBD1. V shed 5 bases, J shed 12 bases, and the junction held 8 bases outside the gene matches. This CDR3 comprises 12 residues. Germline CDR1 and CDR2: MNHEY and SMNVEV (reference sequence). Here the CDR3 reads CASSEGGQGQYF. As DNA, the CDR3 is TGTGCCAGCAGTGAAGGGGGCCAGGGTCAGTATTTT.

This clonotype was detected ten times or more. The chain has TRBV4-1 and TRBJ2-1; 8 bases line up with TRBD2. Germline V gene sequence: CDR1 MGHRA, CDR2 YSYEKL. The V gene end was trimmed by 4 bases and the J gene end by 5 bases; junction bases not matched to a gene: 1. The CDR3 spans 13 residues. Written as DNA, the CDR3 is TGCGCCAGCAGCCCGACTAGCGACAATGAGCAGTTCTTC. Its protein product is CASSPTSDNEQFF.

This clonotype was seen more than once but under ten times. V gene TRBV12-3 or TRBV12-4 combines with J gene TRBJ2-5, with 8 nucleotides matching TRBD1. V lost 5 bases and J lost 5; bases outside the gene matches: 10. This CDR3 comprises 15 residues. The CDR3 reads CASSLAGGWQETQYF. For the CDR3, the DNA is TGTGCCAGCAGTCTGGCAGGGGGCTGGCAGGAGACCCAGTACTTC.

This chain uses TRBV7-2 with TRBJ1-6; D is uncertain. Trimming took off 3 bases at V and 0 bases at J, with 15 bases between the two ends. The germline CDR1 and CDR2 sequences are SGHTA and FQGNSA. The CDR3 runs 18 residues. The CDR3 DNA is TGTGCCAGCAGCTTTGTCGGGGTAAAGGCCTCCTATAATTCACCCCTCCACTTT. Translating gives CASSFVGVKASYNSPLHF.

The V gene is TRBV27, the J gene TRBJ2-3; unclear D gene. The CDR3 totals 12 residues. CDR1 is MNHEY and CDR2 is SMNVEV in the germline V gene (reference sequence). Trimming cost V 5 bases and J 4 bases, with 7 bases left between them. The CDR3 DNA follows: TGTGCCAGCAGTATCCATCCAGATACGCAGTATTTT. Protein sequence: CASSIHPDTQYF.

This clonotype occurred a few times. The V gene is TRBV12-3 or TRBV12-4, the J gene TRBJ2-4; TRBD1 aligns across 9 bases. CDR3 length: 15 residues. The junction had 11 bases not matched to a gene; V was cut back by 7 bases and J by 7 bases. The CDR3 protein is CASTPRGTGRNIQYF. The CDR3 DNA is TGTGCCAGCACCCCGCGGGGGACAGGGAGGAACATTCAGTACTTC.

The CDR3 bases are TGTGCCAGCAGCTTGGTAGCGGATACTGAAGCTTTCTTT. Residues: CASSLVADTEAFF. The chain combines TRBV5-4 with TRBJ1-1, with D unclear. This CDR3 is 13 amino acids long. V lost 0 bases and J 5 bases, leaving 8 bases between the germline ends. The germline CDR1 and CDR2 sequences are SGHNT and YYREEE (reference sequence).

The CDR3, as DNA: TGTGCCAGCAGCGTAGGCGACAGGTACCAAGAGACCCAGTACTTC. Translated, it gives CASSVGDRYQETQYF. The rearrangement uses TRBV9 and TRBJ2-5, with a tentative D call TRBD1 (6 bases). Between the trimmed V and J ends, which lost 0 bases and 0 bases, there was a span of 9 bases. The CDR3 is 15 residues long. Per the germline V gene, CDR1 is SGDLS and CDR2 is YYNGEE.